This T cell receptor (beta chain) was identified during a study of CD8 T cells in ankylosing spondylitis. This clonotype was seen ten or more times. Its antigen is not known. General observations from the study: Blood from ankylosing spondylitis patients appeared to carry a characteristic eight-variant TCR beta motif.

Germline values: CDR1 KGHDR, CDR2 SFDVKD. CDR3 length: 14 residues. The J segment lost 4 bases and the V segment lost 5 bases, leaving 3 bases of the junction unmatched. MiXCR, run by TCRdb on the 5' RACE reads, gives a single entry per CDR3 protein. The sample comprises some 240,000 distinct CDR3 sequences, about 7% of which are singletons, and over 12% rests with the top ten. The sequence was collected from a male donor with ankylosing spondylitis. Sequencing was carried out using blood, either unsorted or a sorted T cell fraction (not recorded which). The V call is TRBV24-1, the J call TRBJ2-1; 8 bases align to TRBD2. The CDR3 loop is CATSVASGYNEQFF. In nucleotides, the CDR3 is TGTGCCACCAGTGTGGCTAGCGGGTACAATGAGCAGTTCTTC.